One and the same sample provided the 15 T cell receptor beta chains below, sequenced in a study of cytomegalovirus exposure and HLA in healthy donors. The PCR employed 60 Vbeta primers together with 13 Jbeta primers. Libraries were prepared by immunoSEQ multiplex PCR; TCRdb keeps only in-frame clonotypes and omits some of them. The sample has 140,000 to 150,000 clones, nearly 80% seen once. The sequencing input was PBMCs. These receptors were collected from a woman aged 25 to 45 in good health and CMV-seronegative.

CDR3 bases: TGCGCCAGCAGCTCGAGGGGGAATTCGAACTATGGCTACACCTTC. Translation gives CASSSRGNSNYGYTF. The chain joins TRBV5-1 to TRBJ1-2, with a weak D call TRBD1 (6 bases). CDR3 length: 15 amino acids. Trimming took off 3 bases at V and 2 bases at J, with 14 bases between the two ends. Germline values: CDR1 SGHRS, CDR2 YFSETQ.

This clone was seen only once. This chain connects TRBV7-9 to TRBJ2-3; 9 nucleotides line up with TRBD2. Germline V gene sequence: CDR1 SEHNR, CDR2 FQNEAQ (reference sequence). This CDR3 comprises 16 residues. V was clipped by 4 bases and J by 2 bases; unmatched bases: 7. The DNA of the CDR3 is TGTGCCAGCAGCTCTTCTAGCGGGGCGATCACAGATACGCAGTATTTT. Protein sequence: CASSSSSGAITDTQYF.

The genes are TRBV27 and TRBJ1-2; tentatively, D is TRBD1 (6 bases). CDR3 length: 11 residues. Trimming took off 7 bases at V and 8 bases at J, with 11 bases between the two ends. The V gene's germline CDR1 is MNHEY and CDR2 SMNVEV (reference sequence). CDR3 in amino acids: CASKGDQGYTF. CDR3 DNA: TGTGCCAGCAAGGGGGATCAAGGCTACACCTTC.

This clone was seen only once. This rearrangement joins TRBV7-2 to TRBJ1-5, with TRBD1 matching over 8 bases. V shed 6 bases, J shed 7 bases, and the junction held 5 bases outside the gene matches. The CDR3 covers 13 residues. CDR1 SGHTA and CDR2 FQGNSA come from the germline V gene. CDR3 residues: CASRGQGGQPQHF. In DNA form, the CDR3 reads TGTGCCAGCAGAGGACAGGGAGGACAGCCCCAGCATTTT.

In its sample, this clone was seen once. The chain is built from TRBV28 and TRBJ1-1, with D unclear. This CDR3 spans 13 amino acids. CDR1 and CDR2 (germline): MDHEN, SYDVKM. The V gene lost 10 bases and the J gene lost 5 bases, with 17 bases spanning the gap. CDR3 sequence: CATLREAFTEAFF. The CDR3 DNA reads as TGTGCCACCCTAAGGGAGGCGTTTACTGAAGCTTTCTTT.

The chain carries TRBV9 and TRBJ2-5; 11 bases align to TRBD2. V gave up 0 bases and J gave up 2 bases; unmatched junction bases: 0. From germline, CDR1 is SGDLS and CDR2 YYNGEE. The CDR3 has 15 residues. For the CDR3, the DNA is TGTGCCAGCAGCGTAGCTAGCGGGGGGCAAGAGACCCAGTACTTC. Residues: CASSVASGGQETQYF.

This clone was observed a handful of times. The chain joins TRBV10-3 to TRBJ2-5; tentatively, D is TRBD2 (5 bases). The CDR3 is 15 residues long. Per the germline V gene, CDR1 is ENHRY and CDR2 is SYGVKD. V lost 8 bases, J lost 4 bases, and 20 bases lay in between. In DNA form, the CDR3 reads TGTGCCATCTCCCCCGGGGTTCAGGAAGGAGAGACCCAGTACTTC. It encodes CAISPGVQEGETQYF.

This chain uses TRBV6-5 with TRBJ2-5; 11 nucleotides align to TRBD1. The CDR3 length is 14 residues. The germline CDR1 and CDR2 sequences are MNHEY and SVGAGI. V was pared by 4 bases and J by 4 bases, with 2 bases of the junction left unmatched. The CDR3 coding sequence is TGTGCCAGCAGTTTTGGGACAGGGGGAGAGACCCAGTACTTC. Translating it yields CASSFGTGGETQYF.

In this sample, this clone turned up many times. The chain recombines TRBV25-1 with TRBJ2-2, with unresolved D. The germline gives CDR1 MGHDK, CDR2 SYGVNS. The length of the CDR3 is 16 residues. Trimming took 1 base from V and 0 from J, leaving 9 bases between them. This chain's CDR3 is CASSELVFSNTGELFF. For the CDR3, the DNA is TGTGCCAGCAGTGAATTAGTGTTCTCGAACACCGGGGAGCTGTTTTTT.

This chain joins TRBV27 and TRBJ1-5; no firm D call. The CDR3 sequence is 15 residues long. Per germline, CDR1 MNHEY and CDR2 SMNVEV (reference sequence). V was pared by 0 bases and J by 1 base, with 7 bases between. CDR3 in amino acids: CASSLSGGSNQPQHF. DNA for the CDR3: TGTGCCAGCAGTTTATCGGGAGGGAGCAATCAGCCCCAGCATTTT.

This sequence joins TRBV19 and TRBJ1-4, with 7 bases lining up with TRBD1. Germline CDR1 is LNHDA and CDR2 is SQIVND (reference sequence). The CDR3 length is 14 residues. The V gene end was trimmed by 4 bases and the J gene end by 4 bases; junction bases not matched to a gene: 3. CDR3 bases: TGTGCCAGTAGTACGACAGGGTTTAATGAAAAACTGTTTTTT. Amino acids: CASSTTGFNEKLFF.

The CDR3 loop reads CASSIPQAGQGPGNTIYF. Written as DNA, the CDR3 is TGTGCCAGTAGTATCCCTCAAGCGGGACAGGGGCCTGGAAACACCATATATTTT. The chain couples TRBV19 to TRBJ1-3; 10 bases agree with TRBD1. Per germline, CDR1 LNHDA and CDR2 SQIVND (reference sequence). The CDR3 covers 18 residues. J gave up 2 bases and V 3 bases, and 10 bases lay outside the gene matches.

This chain connects TRBV5-1 to TRBJ2-7, with D possibly matching TRBD1 (5 bases). This CDR3 comprises 17 residues. The germline CDR1 and CDR2 sequences are SGHRS and YFSETQ. Trimming left V 0 bases short and J 3 bases short, with 19 bases between. The CDR3 here is CASSLETVGSIYYEQYF. CDR3 coding DNA: TGCGCCAGCAGCTTGGAGACAGTCGGGTCCATTTACTACGAGCAGTACTTC.

The chain joins TRBV2 to TRBJ1-4; 10 bases agree with TRBD1. This CDR3 has 14 amino acids. Trimming removed 8 bases from V and 7 bases from J; junction bases left unmatched: 7. The germline V gene encodes CDR1 SNHLY and CDR2 FYNNEI. For the CDR3, the DNA is TGTGCCAGCTTACCGGGACAGGGGTCTGAAAAACTGTTTTTT. Translation gives CASLPGQGSEKLFF.

This clone was recorded only once. The chain combines TRBV2 with TRBJ2-7, with no clear D. There are 15 residues in the CDR3. CDR1 SNHLY and CDR2 FYNNEI come from the germline V gene. V dropped 1 base and J dropped 3 bases, with 13 bases sitting between them. The CDR3 nucleotides are TGTGCCAGCAGTGAAGGCAGGTCGGAAGTCTACGAGCAGTACTTC. It translates to CASSEGRSEVYEQYF.